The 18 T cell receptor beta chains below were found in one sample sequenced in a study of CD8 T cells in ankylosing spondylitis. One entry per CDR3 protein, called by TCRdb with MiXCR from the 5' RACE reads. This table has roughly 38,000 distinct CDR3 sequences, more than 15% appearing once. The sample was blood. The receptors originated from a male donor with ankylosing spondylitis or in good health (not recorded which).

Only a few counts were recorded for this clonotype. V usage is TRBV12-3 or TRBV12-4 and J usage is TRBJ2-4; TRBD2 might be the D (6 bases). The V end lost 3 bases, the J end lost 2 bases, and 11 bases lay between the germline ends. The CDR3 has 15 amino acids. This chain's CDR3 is CASSFGGETKNIQYF. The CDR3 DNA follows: TGTGCCAGCAGTTTCGGGGGAGAGACCAAAAACATTCAGTACTTC.

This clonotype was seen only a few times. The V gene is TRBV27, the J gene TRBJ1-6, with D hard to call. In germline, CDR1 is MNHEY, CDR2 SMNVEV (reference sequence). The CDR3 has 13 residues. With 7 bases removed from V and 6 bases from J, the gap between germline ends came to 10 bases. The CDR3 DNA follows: TGTGCCAGCACCTGGGGAGGTAATTCACCCCTCCACTTT. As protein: CASTWGGNSPLHF.

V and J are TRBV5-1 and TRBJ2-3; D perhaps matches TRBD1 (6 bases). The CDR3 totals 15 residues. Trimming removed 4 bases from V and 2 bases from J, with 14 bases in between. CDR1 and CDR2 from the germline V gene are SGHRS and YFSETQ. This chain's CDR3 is CASSPGQTVTDTQYF. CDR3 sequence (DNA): TGCGCCAGCAGCCCTGGACAGACTGTCACAGATACGCAGTATTTT.

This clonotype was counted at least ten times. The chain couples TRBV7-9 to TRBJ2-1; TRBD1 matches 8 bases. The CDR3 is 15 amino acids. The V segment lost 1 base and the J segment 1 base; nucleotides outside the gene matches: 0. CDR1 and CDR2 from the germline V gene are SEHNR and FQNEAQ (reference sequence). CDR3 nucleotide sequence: TGTGCCAGCAGCTTAGGACAGGGGTCCTACAATGAGCAGTTCTTC. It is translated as CASSLGQGSYNEQFF.

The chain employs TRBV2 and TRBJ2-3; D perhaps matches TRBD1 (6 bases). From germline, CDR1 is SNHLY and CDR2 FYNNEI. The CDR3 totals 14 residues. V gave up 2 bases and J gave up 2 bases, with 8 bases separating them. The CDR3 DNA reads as TGTGCCAGCAGTGAAAACAGGGCCACAGATACGCAGTATTTT. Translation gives CASSENRATDTQYF.

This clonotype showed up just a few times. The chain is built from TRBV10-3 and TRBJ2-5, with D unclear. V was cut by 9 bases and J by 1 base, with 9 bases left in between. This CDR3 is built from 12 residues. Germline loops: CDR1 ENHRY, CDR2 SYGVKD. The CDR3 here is CAMAAVQETQYF. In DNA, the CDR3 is TGTGCCATGGCGGCAGTCCAAGAGACCCAGTACTTC.

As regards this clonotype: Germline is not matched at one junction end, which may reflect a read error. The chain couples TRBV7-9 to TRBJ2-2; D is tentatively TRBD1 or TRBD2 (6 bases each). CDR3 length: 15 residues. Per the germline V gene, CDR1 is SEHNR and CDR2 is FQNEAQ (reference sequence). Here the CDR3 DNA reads TGTGCCAGCAGCTTATTCAGGGGAGGCACCGGGGGGCTGTTTTTT. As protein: CASSLFRGGTGGLFF.

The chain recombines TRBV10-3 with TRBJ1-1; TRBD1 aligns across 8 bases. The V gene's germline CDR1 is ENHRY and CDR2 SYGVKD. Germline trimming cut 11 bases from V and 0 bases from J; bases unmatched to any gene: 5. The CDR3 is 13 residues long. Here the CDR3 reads CAVMTGVNTEAFF. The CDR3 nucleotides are TGTGCCGTGATGACAGGGGTGAACACTGAAGCTTTCTTT.

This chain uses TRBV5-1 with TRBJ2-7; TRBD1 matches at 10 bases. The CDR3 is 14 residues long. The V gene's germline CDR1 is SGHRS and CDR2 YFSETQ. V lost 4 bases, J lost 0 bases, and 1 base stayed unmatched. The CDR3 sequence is CASSRTGGSYEQYF. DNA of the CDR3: TGCGCCAGCAGCAGGACAGGGGGCTCCTACGAGCAGTACTTC.

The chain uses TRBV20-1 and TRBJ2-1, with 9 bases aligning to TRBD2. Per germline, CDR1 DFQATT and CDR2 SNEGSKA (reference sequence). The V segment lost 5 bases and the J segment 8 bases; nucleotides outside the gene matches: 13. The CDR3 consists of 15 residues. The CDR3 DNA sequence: TGCAGTGCTTACAAAATAGCGGGAGCGATGGATGAGCAGTTCTTC. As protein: CSAYKIAGAMDEQFF.

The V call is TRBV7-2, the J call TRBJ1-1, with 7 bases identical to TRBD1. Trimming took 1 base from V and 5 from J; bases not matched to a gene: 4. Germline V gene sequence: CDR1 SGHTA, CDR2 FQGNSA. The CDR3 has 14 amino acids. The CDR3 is CASSLGAGGTEAFF. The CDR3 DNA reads TGTGCCAGCAGCTTAGGGGCAGGGGGTACTGAAGCTTTCTTT.

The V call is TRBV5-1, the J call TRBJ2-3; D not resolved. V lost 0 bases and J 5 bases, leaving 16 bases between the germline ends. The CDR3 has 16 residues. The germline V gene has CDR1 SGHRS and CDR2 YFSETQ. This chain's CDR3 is CASSLDAPQEGDTQYF. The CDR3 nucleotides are TGCGCCAGCAGCTTGGACGCACCCCAGGAAGGAGATACGCAGTATTTT.

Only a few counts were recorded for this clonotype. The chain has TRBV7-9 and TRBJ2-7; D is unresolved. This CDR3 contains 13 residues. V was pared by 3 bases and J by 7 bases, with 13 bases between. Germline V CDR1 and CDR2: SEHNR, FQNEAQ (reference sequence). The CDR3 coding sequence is TGTGCCAGCAGCTTGATTTATGGGAAAGAGCAGTACTTC. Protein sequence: CASSLIYGKEQYF.

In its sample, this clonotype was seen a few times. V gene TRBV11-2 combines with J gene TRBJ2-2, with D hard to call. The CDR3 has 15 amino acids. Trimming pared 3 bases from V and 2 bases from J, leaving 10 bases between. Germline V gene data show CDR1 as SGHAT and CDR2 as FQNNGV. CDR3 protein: CASSFFRANTGELFF. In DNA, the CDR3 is TGTGCCAGCAGCTTTTTTAGGGCCAACACCGGGGAGCTGTTTTTT.

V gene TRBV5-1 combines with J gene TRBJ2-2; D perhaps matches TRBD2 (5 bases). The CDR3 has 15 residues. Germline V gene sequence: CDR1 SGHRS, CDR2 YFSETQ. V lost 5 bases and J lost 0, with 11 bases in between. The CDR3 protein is CASRRGSANTGELFF. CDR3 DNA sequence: TGCGCCAGCAGGCGAGGGTCCGCGAACACCGGGGAGCTGTTTTTT.

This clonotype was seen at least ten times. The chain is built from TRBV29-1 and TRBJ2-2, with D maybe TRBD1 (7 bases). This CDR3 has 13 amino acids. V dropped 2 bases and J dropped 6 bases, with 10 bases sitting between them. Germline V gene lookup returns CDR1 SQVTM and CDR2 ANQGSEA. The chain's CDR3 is CSVELRGAGELFF. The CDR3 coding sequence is TGCAGCGTTGAACTCAGGGGGGCCGGGGAGCTGTTTTTT.

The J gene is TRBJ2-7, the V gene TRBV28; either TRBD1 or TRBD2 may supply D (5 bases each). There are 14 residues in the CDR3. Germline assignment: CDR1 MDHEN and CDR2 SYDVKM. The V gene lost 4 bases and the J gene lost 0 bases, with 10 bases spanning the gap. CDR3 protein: CASSSPGTSYEQYF. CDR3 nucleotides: TGTGCCAGCAGTTCCCCTGGGACCTCCTACGAGCAGTACTTC.

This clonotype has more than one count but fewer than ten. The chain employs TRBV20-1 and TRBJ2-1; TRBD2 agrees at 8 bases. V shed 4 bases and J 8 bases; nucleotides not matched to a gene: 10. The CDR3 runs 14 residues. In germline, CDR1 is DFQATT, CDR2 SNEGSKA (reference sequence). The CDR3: CSATPGTSTDEQFF. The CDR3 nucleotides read TGCAGTGCTACCCCCGGGACTAGTACGGATGAGCAGTTCTTC.